The 20 T cell receptor beta chains listed next were all sequenced from one sample in a study of identical twins. TCRdb redid the calling of the 5' RACE reads with MiXCR, one entry per CDR3 protein. The table has approximately 700,000 distinct CDR3 sequences, roughly 6.2% seen once. The sample comprised naive T cells sorted from blood. Receptor source: a man between 18 and 35 years old in good health.

The chain has TRBV5-1 and TRBJ1-2, with 8 bases identical to TRBD1. This CDR3 spans 13 amino acids. The V gene's germline CDR1 is SGHRS and CDR2 YFSETQ. V gave up 4 bases and J gave up 6 bases; unmatched junction bases: 5. CDR3 bases: TGCGCCAGCAGCCGACAGACAGGGGATGGCTACACCTTC. Translating it yields CASSRQTGDGYTF.

V and J are TRBV10-3 and TRBJ1-1; no firm D call. Germline V CDR1 and CDR2: ENHRY, SYGVKD. V lost 10 bases and J lost 0, with 15 bases in between. CDR3 size: 14 residues. The DNA of the CDR3 is TGTGCCACCGAGTCAGGATTGATGAACACTGAAGCTTTCTTT. As protein: CATESGLMNTEAFF.

This clonotype has just a few counts. CDR3 sequence: CASSQGIGGEQFF. Here the CDR3 DNA reads TGTGCCAGCAGCCAAGGCATCGGAGGTGAGCAGTTCTTC. This chain connects TRBV3-1 to TRBJ2-1; D perhaps matches TRBD2 (5 bases). Trimming removed 1 base at V and 9 bases at J, with 10 bases between. The CDR3 sequence is 13 residues long. CDR1 is LGHDT, CDR2 YNNKEL, per germline (reference sequence).

The V and J genes are TRBV5-5 and TRBJ2-7, with 9 bases lining up with TRBD1. CDR1 SGHKS and CDR2 YYEKEE come from the germline V gene (reference sequence). The CDR3 consists of 14 residues. Losses at the gene ends were 5 bases for V and 5 bases for J; bases not matched to a gene: 8. The CDR3 sequence: CASSPQGAENEQYF. DNA for the CDR3: TGTGCCAGCAGTCCACAGGGGGCGGAAAACGAGCAGTACTTC.

This clonotype was seen repeatedly, ten times or more. The rearrangement uses TRBV11-2 and TRBJ1-1; D unclear. Germline loops: CDR1 SGHAT, CDR2 FQNNGV. The CDR3 has 15 residues. The V gene lost 8 bases and the J gene lost 2 bases, with 18 bases spanning the gap. The CDR3: CASGPRNRGNTEAFF. In DNA, the CDR3 is TGTGCCAGCGGACCGCGGAACCGGGGTAACACTGAAGCTTTCTTT.

This clonotype was recorded a few times. The chain carries TRBV14 and TRBJ2-5, with TRBD1 as a possible D gene (6 bases). Looked up from germline, CDR1 is SGHDN and CDR2 is FVKESK. Trimming shortened V by 2 bases and J by 1 base, and 14 bases separated the two germline ends. CDR3 length equals 16 residues. The CDR3 DNA is TGTGCCAGCAGCCAACTACAGGGACGGGGCCAAGAGACCCAGTACTTC. The encoded protein is CASSQLQGRGQETQYF. The full variable domain, completed using reference TRBV14 and TRBJ2-5, is EAGVTQFPSHSVIEKGQTVTLRCDPISGHDNLYWYRRVMGKEIKFLLHFVKESKQDESGMPNNRFLAERTGGTYSTLKVQPAELEDSGVYFCASSQLQGRGQETQYFGPGTRLLVL.

The chain couples TRBV20-1 to TRBJ2-1; possible D gene TRBD2, 6 bases. Judging by the DNA end, TRBJ2-7 fits better; the J call may be wrong. Looked up from germline, CDR1 is DFQATT and CDR2 is SNEGSKA (reference sequence). The CDR3 contains 15 residues. The CDR3 reads CSARPLHLAGNEQYF. In nucleotides, the CDR3 is TGCAGTGCTAGACCGCTTCATCTGGCGGGAAATGAGCAGTACTTC.

This clonotype was seen many times. Here the CDR3 DNA reads TGTGCCAGCAGCCTAATGAACGGGAGGGCCAGTGAGCAGTTCTTC. It encodes CASSLMNGRASEQFF. The gene calls are TRBV7-2 and TRBJ2-1; 8 nucleotides align to TRBD2. V trimming: 5 bases; J trimming: 9 bases; junction bases outside the gene matches: 12. Germline values: CDR1 SGHTA, CDR2 FQGNSA. CDR3 length equals 15 residues.

This clonotype has at least ten counts. The chain links TRBV27 to TRBJ2-5, with 9 nucleotides matching TRBD2. Trimming cost V 7 bases and J 2 bases; bases outside gene matches: 14. The length of the CDR3 is 17 residues. Germline V CDR1 and CDR2: MNHEY, SMNVEV (reference sequence). CDR3 DNA sequence: TGTGCCAGCAATCAGTGGACTAGCGCGACCCATCAAGAGACCCAGTACTTC. Amino acid sequence: CASNQWTSATHQETQYF.

This clonotype has at least ten counts. The chain carries TRBV20-1 and TRBJ2-4, with TRBD1 matching over 9 bases. Germline V gene sequence: CDR1 DFQATT, CDR2 SNEGSKA (reference sequence). With V trimmed by 0 bases and J by 1 base, 13 bases remained unmatched. The CDR3 runs 19 residues. Here the CDR3 DNA reads TGCAGTGCTAGAGAGATCCGGGACAGGGAAATGGGGGCCAAAAACATTCAGTACTTC. Translation: CSAREIRDREMGAKNIQYF.

This clonotype has ten or more counts. This sequence joins TRBV5-6 and TRBJ1-1; D is uncertain. The CDR3 runs to 13 residues. The germline CDR1 and CDR2 sequences are SGHDT and YYEEEE. V lost 0 bases and J 5 bases, leaving 8 bases between the germline ends. This CDR3 reads CASSLVGATEAFF. CDR3 bases: TGTGCCAGCAGCTTGGTAGGTGCGACTGAAGCTTTCTTT.

This clonotype was seen many times. V gene TRBV4-3 combines with J gene TRBJ2-3, with D possibly being TRBD1 or TRBD2 (5 bases each). Germline values: CDR1 LGHNA, CDR2 YSLEER. This CDR3 region has 17 residues. V dropped 1 base and J dropped 1 base, with 15 bases sitting between them. The CDR3 sequence: CASSQVGNRGGTDTQYF. The CDR3 DNA is TGCGCCAGCAGCCAAGTAGGCAACAGAGGGGGCACAGATACGCAGTATTTT.

The rearrangement uses TRBV4-2 and TRBJ2-3; TRBD2 agrees at 8 bases. This CDR3 has 18 amino acids. After removal of 1 base from V and 3 bases from J, the junction contained 12 bases not matched to a gene. CDR1 and CDR2 from the germline V gene are LGHNA and YNFKEQ. CDR3 sequence reads: CASSQGEVSGLATDTQYF. The CDR3 DNA sequence: TGTGCCAGCAGCCAAGGGGAGGTTTCAGGACTAGCAACAGATACGCAGTATTTT.

The rearrangement joins TRBV15 to TRBJ1-1; D is unresolved. Per the germline V gene, CDR1 is LNHNV and CDR2 is YYDKDF (reference sequence). CDR3 length: 16 amino acids. Trimming took 2 bases from V and 3 from J, leaving 16 bases between them. CDR3 sequence: CATSRPLGTGDTEAFF. For the CDR3, the DNA is TGTGCCACCAGCAGACCGTTAGGTACCGGAGACACTGAAGCTTTCTTT.

This chain uses TRBV5-1 with TRBJ1-1; unclear D gene. Per germline, CDR1 SGHRS and CDR2 YFSETQ. CDR3 size: 14 residues. The ends were cut back, 1 base at V and 1 base at J, with 8 bases in the middle. CDR3 coding DNA: TGCGCCAGCAGCTTGTCTGATCCGAACACTGAAGCTTTCTTT. It encodes CASSLSDPNTEAFF.

This chain links TRBV7-9 with TRBJ2-1; D is undetermined. Germline CDR1 SEHNR, CDR2 FQNEAQ (reference sequence). Deletions cut 2 bases from V and 8 bases from J, with 7 bases between. CDR3 length: 12 amino acids. The CDR3 loop reads CASSLRSHEQFF. CDR3 DNA sequence: TGTGCCAGCAGCTTAAGATCGCATGAGCAGTTCTTC.

Comments on this clonotype: Its ends do not fully match the called genes, so a read error is possible. The V gene is TRBV2, the J gene TRBJ2-2, with D perhaps matching TRBD1 or TRBD2 (6 bases each). The CDR3 is 17 amino acids. CDR1 is SNHLY, CDR2 FYNNEI, per germline. The CDR3 DNA reads as TGTGCCAGCGCCGGGACTGGGACAAAGACGAACACCAGGGAGCTGTTTTTT. As protein: CASAGTGTKTNTRELFF. The full variable domain, completed using reference TRBV2 and TRBJ2-2, is EPEVTQTPSHQVTQMGQEVILRCVPISNHLYFYWYRQILGQKVEFLVSFYNNEISEKSEIFDDQFSVERPDGSNFTLKIRSTKLEDSAMYFCASAGTGTKTNTRELFFGEGSRLTVL.

A word on this clonotype: One base away lies a much larger clone, so this may be a sequencing read error. Here the CDR3 omits its conserved ending phenylalanine or tryptophan, so a read error is the likely source. The chain links TRBV12-3 or TRBV12-4 to TRBJ2-5; 10 bases are shared with TRBD1. The CDR3 spans 16 residues. The J segment lost 1 base and the V segment lost 1 base, leaving 3 bases of the junction unmatched. This CDR3 reads CASSLGTGGTQETQYL. The CDR3 DNA is TGTGCCAGCAGTTTAGGGACAGGGGGGACCCAAGAGACCCAGTACCTC.

The V and J genes are TRBV19 and TRBJ2-3; 7 bases agree with TRBD2. Germline lookup yields CDR1 LNHDA and CDR2 SQIVND (reference sequence). V shed 9 bases and J 1 base; nucleotides not matched to a gene: 7. The CDR3 covers 14 residues. The CDR3 DNA is TGTGCCAGCAAAGTAACTAGCGGCACAGATACGCAGTATTTT. It encodes CASKVTSGTDTQYF.

This clonotype showed up many times. V gene TRBV29-1 combines with J gene TRBJ2-2; D unclear. Germline-derived CDR1 and CDR2 are SQVTM and ANQGSEA. The CDR3 has 13 amino acids. The V gene lost 3 bases and the J gene lost 0 bases, with 5 bases spanning the gap. CDR3 sequence: CSVDTANTGELFF. The CDR3 region has the DNA TGCAGCGTTGACACCGCGAACACCGGGGAGCTGTTTTTT.